This TCR beta chain was profiled in a study of T cell changes during pregnancy in multiple sclerosis. The V and J ends lost 2 bases and 2 bases, in that order; junction bases with no gene match: 3. This CDR3 contains 14 residues. Looked up from germline, CDR1 is SGHRS and CDR2 is YFSETQ. Measured with immunoSEQ multiplex PCR; TCRdb has only the in-frame clones, and not every one. The sample carries about 15,000 clones, 75% to 85% recorded once. This sequence was found in a female donor in good health, enrolled as a control in a pregnancy study. The source was CD8+ T cells from peripheral blood mononuclear cells, collected after pregnancy. The J gene is TRBJ2-7, the V gene TRBV5-1, with 8 bases fitting TRBD1. In nucleotides, the CDR3 is TGCGCCAGCAGCTTTCGACAGGGGCCCTACGAGCAGTACTTC. Encoded protein: CASSFRQGPYEQYF.